Below are 2 T cell receptor beta chains sequenced from a single sample in a study of blood T cell repertoires in COVID-19. TCRdb's copy holds only in-frame clones and misses some; the assay was immunoSEQ multiplex PCR. This repertoire shows about 110,000 clones, approximately 88% found once; its top ten account for about 0.8%. Sequenced input: peripheral blood. The receptors come from a woman aged 70 to 79 with acute or convalescent COVID-19.

The chain employs TRBV5-1 and TRBJ2-1; D call uncertain. Trimming took 0 bases from V and 1 from J, leaving 5 bases between them. The CDR3 runs to 14 residues. CDR1 and CDR2 from the germline V gene are SGHRS and YFSETQ. This CDR3 is CASSLVLSYNEQFF. CDR3 in DNA: TGCGCCAGCAGCTTGGTCTTGTCCTACAATGAGCAGTTCTTC.

The rearrangement links TRBV5-1 to TRBJ2-7; TRBD2 agrees at 7 bases. CDR1 SGHRS and CDR2 YFSETQ come from the germline V gene. The CDR3 runs 16 residues. V dropped 3 bases and J dropped 5; count of bases not matched to a gene: 14. CDR3 in DNA: TGCGCCAGCAGCTCCGAGGGTGGCGGGAGAAGGGACGAGCAGTACTTC. Its protein is CASSSEGGGRRDEQYF.